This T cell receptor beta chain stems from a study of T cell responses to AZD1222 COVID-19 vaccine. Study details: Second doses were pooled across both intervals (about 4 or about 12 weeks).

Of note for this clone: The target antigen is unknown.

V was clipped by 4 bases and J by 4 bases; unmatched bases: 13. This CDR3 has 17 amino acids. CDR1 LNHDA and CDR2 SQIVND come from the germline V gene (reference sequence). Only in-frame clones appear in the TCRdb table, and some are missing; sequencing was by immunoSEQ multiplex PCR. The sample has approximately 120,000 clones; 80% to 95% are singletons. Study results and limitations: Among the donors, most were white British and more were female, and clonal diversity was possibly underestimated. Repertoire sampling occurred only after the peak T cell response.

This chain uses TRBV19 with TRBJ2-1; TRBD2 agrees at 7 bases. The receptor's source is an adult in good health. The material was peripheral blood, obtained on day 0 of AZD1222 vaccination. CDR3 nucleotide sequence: TGTGCCAGTAGTAATCCCCGACTAGCCGGGATGTACAATGAGCAGTTCTTC. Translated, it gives CASSNPRLAGMYNEQFF.